These 16 T cell receptor beta chains were sequenced from one sample in a study of blood T cell repertoires in COVID-19. Libraries were prepared by immunoSEQ multiplex PCR; TCRdb keeps only in-frame clonotypes and omits some of them. Counted here are more than 200,000 clones, 70% to 90% occurring once; the ten biggest clones make up over 1.5%. The source material was peripheral blood. The receptor set was obtained from a man aged 25 to 45 with active or convalescent COVID-19.

This chain connects TRBV18 to TRBJ2-1, with D perhaps TRBD1 (6 bases). Germline lookup yields CDR1 KGHSH and CDR2 LQKENI. This CDR3 region has 15 residues. V was trimmed by 3 bases and J by 5 bases, leaving 14 bases between them. The CDR3 DNA follows: TGTGCCAGCTCACCGATTACAGGGTGGGACAATGAGCAGTTCTTC. Translation: CASSPITGWDNEQFF.

The chain joins TRBV6-9 to TRBJ2-2; TRBD2 matches 8 bases. Trimming took 6 bases from V and 0 from J; bases not matched to a gene: 18. The CDR3 has 20 residues. Per germline, CDR1 MNHGY and CDR2 SVAAGI. The CDR3 coding sequence is TGTGCCAGCAGAAGAATCATACCCGGGACTAGTGGCCCGAACACCGGGGAGCTGTTTTTT. Translated: CASRRIIPGTSGPNTGELFF.

For this clone: The identical CDR3 is also encoded by other nucleotide sequences in the sample. The chain employs TRBV6-1 and TRBJ1-3, with D perhaps matching TRBD1 (5 bases). This CDR3 is 14 amino acids long. The germline gives CDR1 MNHNS, CDR2 SASEGT. Trimming took off 3 bases at V and 2 bases at J, with 8 bases between the two ends. This chain's CDR3 is CASSESGTGNTIYF. CDR3 DNA: TGTGCCAGCAGTGAGTCAGGGACTGGAAACACCATATATTTT.

CDR3 amino acids: CASSLLAGKLYYNEQFF. The DNA for the CDR3 is TGTGCCAGCAGCTTATTAGCGGGGAAGCTATACTACAATGAGCAGTTCTTC. This chain joins TRBV5-6 and TRBJ2-1, with 8 bases lining up with TRBD2. The CDR3 runs 17 residues. The germline V gene encodes CDR1 SGHDT and CDR2 YYEEEE. V shed 2 bases and J 3 bases; nucleotides not matched to a gene: 10.

CDR3 protein: CASSNLAGGPGEQFF. CDR3 sequence (DNA): TGTGCCAGCAGCAACCTAGCGGGGGGGCCTGGGGAGCAGTTCTTC. The chain has TRBV7-9 and TRBJ2-1; 12 bases agree with TRBD2. J gave up 10 bases and V 5 bases, and 9 bases lay outside the gene matches. CDR1 is SEHNR and CDR2 is FQNEAQ in the germline V gene (reference sequence). The CDR3 is 15 amino acids.

This clone was seen only once. This chain uses TRBV29-1 with TRBJ1-2, with TRBD1 identical over 7 bases. The germline gives CDR1 SQVTM, CDR2 ANQGSEA. There are 13 residues in the CDR3. V lost 8 bases to trimming and J lost 1 base; unmatched junction nucleotides: 7. The CDR3 DNA is TGCAGCATCACCGGGACAGATAACTATGGCTACACCTTC. This gives the protein CSITGTDNYGYTF.

This CDR3 reads CAWGQAQALLHF. The DNA for the CDR3 is TGTGCCTGGGGACAGGCTCAGGCGCTCCTCCACTTT. The J gene is TRBJ1-6, the V gene TRBV30, with TRBD1 matching over 7 bases. Germline loops: CDR1 GTSNPN, CDR2 SVGIG (reference sequence). This CDR3 has 12 amino acids. Losses at the gene ends were 5 bases for V and 15 bases for J; bases not matched to a gene: 10.

This clone was found once. This rearrangement joins TRBV5-6 to TRBJ1-5; 7 nucleotides align to TRBD1. The CDR3 spans 14 residues. The germline gives CDR1 SGHDT, CDR2 YYEEEE. After removal of 3 bases from V and 5 bases from J, the junction contained 5 bases not matched to a gene. The CDR3 nucleotides read TGTGCCAGCAGCTCCGTCCAGGGGGATCAGCCCCAGCATTTT. This encodes CASSSVQGDQPQHF.

V and J are TRBV6-6 and TRBJ2-1, with D perhaps matching TRBD2 (6 bases). This CDR3 has 12 residues. Trimming took 8 bases from V and 7 from J, leaving 12 bases between them. Germline lookup yields CDR1 MNHNY and CDR2 SVGAGI (reference sequence). The CDR3 DNA follows: TGTGCCAGCGTAGGAGGGTTAAATGAGCAGTTCTTC. It codes for CASVGGLNEQFF.

The V and J genes are TRBV30 and TRBJ1-5; 7 positions agree with TRBD1. The V gene end was trimmed by 1 base and the J gene end by 4 bases; junction bases not matched to a gene: 1. There are 13 residues in the CDR3. The germline V gene has CDR1 GTSNPN and CDR2 SVGIG (reference sequence). The CDR3 region is CAWSGDRNQPQHF. The CDR3 coding sequence is TGTGCCTGGAGTGGGGACAGAAATCAGCCCCAGCATTTT.

This clone was seen repeatedly, ten times or more. The rearrangement uses TRBV2 and TRBJ1-6; D is possibly TRBD1 (5 bases). The CDR3 extends over 13 amino acids. V was clipped by 8 bases and J by 4 bases, with 9 bases between them. CDR1 and CDR2 from the germline V gene are SNHLY and FYNNEI. CDR3 sequence: CASRRGYNSPLHF. CDR3 nucleotides: TGTGCCAGCCGTCGGGGGTATAATTCACCCCTCCACTTT.

Here the CDR3 reads CASSLTPGTGYTEAFF. The DNA of the CDR3 is TGTGCCAGCAGCTTGACGCCCGGGACAGGTTACACTGAAGCTTTCTTT. The rearrangement links TRBV7-8 to TRBJ1-1, with 8 bases lining up with TRBD1. Germline V lookup: CDR1 SGHVS, CDR2 FQNEAQ. The CDR3 is 16 residues long. Trimming took 3 bases from V and 3 from J; bases not matched to a gene: 9.

This clone occurred once. A read error may produce the germline difference seen at one junction end. The rearrangement joins TRBV9 to TRBJ1-2, with TRBD1 identical over 8 bases. The V gene's germline CDR1 is SGDLS and CDR2 YYNGEE. The CDR3 spans 15 residues. The CDR3 sequence: CASSDRRTGKDGYTF. The CDR3 DNA is TGTGCCAGCAGCGACCGGAGGACAGGGAAGGATGGATACACCTTC.

This clone was observed a single time. The chain employs TRBV6-5 and TRBJ2-3; 13 positions agree with TRBD2. V gave up 4 bases and J gave up 6 bases; unmatched junction bases: 7. The germline CDR1 and CDR2 sequences are MNHEY and SVGAGI. CDR3 length: 16 residues. Written as DNA, the CDR3 is TGTGCCAGCAGTTTACTAGCGGGGGGGCTTGGGGATACGCAGTATTTT. This codes for CASSLLAGGLGDTQYF.

The chain combines TRBV11-3 with TRBJ2-1; 10 nucleotides match TRBD2. From germline, CDR1 is SGHNT and CDR2 YENEEA. This CDR3 is built from 14 residues. V gave up 3 bases and J gave up 7 bases; unmatched junction bases: 3. This CDR3 reads CASSLTSGWNEQFF. CDR3 DNA sequence: TGTGCCAGCAGCTTGACTAGCGGGTGGAATGAGCAGTTCTTC.

The J gene is TRBJ2-3, the V gene TRBV28; TRBD1 matches at 9 bases. The CDR3 sequence is 14 residues long. CDR1 is MDHEN, CDR2 SYDVKM, per germline. V shed 6 bases, J shed 6 bases, and the junction held 7 bases outside the gene matches. CDR3 DNA sequence: TGTGCCAGCAGAGAGGGGACAGGGCGGGATACGCAGTATTTT. Protein sequence: CASREGTGRDTQYF. Full variable domain (missing parts from reference TRBV28 and TRBJ2-3): DVKVTQSSRYLVKRTGEKVFLECVQDMDHENMFWYRQDPGLGLRLIYFSYDVKMKEKGDIPEGYSVSREKKERFSLILESASTNQTSMYLCASREGTGRDTQYFGPGTRLTVL.